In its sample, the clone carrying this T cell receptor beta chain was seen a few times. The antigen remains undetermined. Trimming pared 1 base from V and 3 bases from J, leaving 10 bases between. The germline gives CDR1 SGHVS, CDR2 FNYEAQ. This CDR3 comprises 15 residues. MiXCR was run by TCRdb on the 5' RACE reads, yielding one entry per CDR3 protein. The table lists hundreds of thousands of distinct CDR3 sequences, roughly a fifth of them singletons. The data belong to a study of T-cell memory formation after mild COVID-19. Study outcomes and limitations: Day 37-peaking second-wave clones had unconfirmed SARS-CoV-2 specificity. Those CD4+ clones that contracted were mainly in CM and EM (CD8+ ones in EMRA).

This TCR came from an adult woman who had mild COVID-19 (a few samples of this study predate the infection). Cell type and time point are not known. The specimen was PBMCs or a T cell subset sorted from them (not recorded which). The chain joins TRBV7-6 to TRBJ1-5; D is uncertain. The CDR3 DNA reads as TGTGCCAGCAGCTTAGGAGGCCAGTACAATCAGCCCCAGCATTTT. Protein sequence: CASSLGGQYNQPQHF.